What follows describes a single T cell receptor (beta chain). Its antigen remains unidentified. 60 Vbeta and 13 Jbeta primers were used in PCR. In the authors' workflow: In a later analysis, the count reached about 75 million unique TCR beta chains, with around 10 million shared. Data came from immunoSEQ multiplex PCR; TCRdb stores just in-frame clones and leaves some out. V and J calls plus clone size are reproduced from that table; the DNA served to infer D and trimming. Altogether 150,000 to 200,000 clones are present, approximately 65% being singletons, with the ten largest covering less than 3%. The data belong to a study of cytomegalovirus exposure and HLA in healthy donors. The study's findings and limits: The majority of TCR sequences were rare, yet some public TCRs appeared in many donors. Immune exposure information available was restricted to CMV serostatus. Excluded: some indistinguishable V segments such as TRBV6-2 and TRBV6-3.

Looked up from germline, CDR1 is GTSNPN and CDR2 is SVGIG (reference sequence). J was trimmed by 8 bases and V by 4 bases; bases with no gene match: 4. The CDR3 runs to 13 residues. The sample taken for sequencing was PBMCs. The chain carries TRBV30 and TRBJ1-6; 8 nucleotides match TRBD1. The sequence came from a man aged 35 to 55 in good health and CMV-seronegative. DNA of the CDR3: TGTGCCTGGATGGACAGGGCGGATTCACCCCTCCACTTT. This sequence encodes CAWMDRADSPLHF.